Sequencing of this T cell receptor beta chain was carried out in a study of T cell responses to AZD1222 COVID-19 vaccine. V was trimmed by 4 bases and J by 7 bases, leaving 14 bases between them. The CDR3 runs 13 residues. The germline gives CDR1 GTSNPN, CDR2 SVGIG (reference sequence). The sample holds one count of this clone. Its target is not known. This table comes from immunoSEQ multiplex PCR, and its TCRdb copy is limited to in-frame clones, with some not included. In the table there are 99,000 or so clones, around 89% of which are singletons. The study, taken as a whole, reports: Across the whole spike, CD4 TCRs peaked at regions 160-218 and 743-854. Unmutated variant regions are reportedly the target of nearly half of TCRs that are spike-specific. Seropositive at baseline were only 5 or 6 AZD1222 recipients.

J is TRBJ1-5 and V is TRBV30; D is perhaps TRBD1 (6 bases). The starting material was peripheral blood, obtained on day 0 of AZD1222 vaccination. The clonotype originates from an adult in good health. CDR3 amino acids: CAWTADSSQPQHF. Here the CDR3 DNA reads TGTGCCTGGACCGCGGACAGTTCCCAGCCCCAGCATTTT. The whole variable domain, filled in from reference TRBV30 and TRBJ1-5, reads SQTIHQWPATLVQPVGSPLSLECTVEGTSNPNLYWYRQAAGRGLQLLFYSVGIGQISSEVPQNLSASRPQDRQFILSSKKLLLSDSGFYLCAWTADSSQPQHFGDGTRLSIL.